This TCR beta chain was identified during a study of monozygotic twins with inflammatory bowel disease. From whole blood, total RNA was isolated without any sorting of T cells. TCRdb re-called the 5' RACE reads and shows each CDR3 protein once, DNA omitted. The sample has some 200,000 distinct CDR3 sequences. Germline CDR1 is SQVTM and CDR2 is ANQGSEA. This CDR3 is built from 13 residues. Comments on this clonotype: Its antigen is not known.

Overall study results and limits: It was observed that concordant and discordant twins did not differ in repertoire similarity, possibly given limited power. Against healthy co-twins, IBD patients had lower TCRbeta diversity (measured by inverse Simpson).

The specimen was blood. V is TRBV29-1 and J is TRBJ2-7; the D gene TCRdb calls, TRBD1, cannot be checked with no DNA. This clonotype originated in a human donor with ulcerative colitis or Crohn's disease, or a healthy co-twin of an affected twin (not recorded which). The chain's CDR3 is CSALTALSYEQYF.